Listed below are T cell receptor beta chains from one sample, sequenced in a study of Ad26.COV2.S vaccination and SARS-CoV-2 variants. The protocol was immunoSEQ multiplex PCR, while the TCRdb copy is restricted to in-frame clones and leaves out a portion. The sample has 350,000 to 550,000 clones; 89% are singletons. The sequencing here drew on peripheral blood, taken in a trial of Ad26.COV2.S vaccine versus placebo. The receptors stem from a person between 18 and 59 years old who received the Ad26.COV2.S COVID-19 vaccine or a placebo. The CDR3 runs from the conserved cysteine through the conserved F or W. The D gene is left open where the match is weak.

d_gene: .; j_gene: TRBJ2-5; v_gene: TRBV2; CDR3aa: CASSPGAIRAQYF; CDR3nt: TGTGCCAGCTCGCCAGGGGCTATTCGGGCCCAGTACTTC
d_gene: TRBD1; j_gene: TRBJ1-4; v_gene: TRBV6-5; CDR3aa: CASSRDRAGNEKLFF; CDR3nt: TGTGCCAGCAGCCGGGACAGGGCCGGAAATGAAAAACTGTTTTTT
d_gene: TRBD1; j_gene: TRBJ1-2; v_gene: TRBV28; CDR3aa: CASSTHPGQWTYGYTF; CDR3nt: TGTGCCAGCAGTACACATCCGGGACAGTGGACCTATGGCTACACCTTC
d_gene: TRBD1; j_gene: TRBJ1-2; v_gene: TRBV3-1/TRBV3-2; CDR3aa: CASSRRDRDFNYGYTF; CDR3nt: TGTGCCAGCAGCCGAAGGGACAGGGATTTTAACTATGGCTACACCTTC
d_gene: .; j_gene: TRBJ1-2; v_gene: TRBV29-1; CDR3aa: CSVFPLFGGYTF; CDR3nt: TGCAGCGTTTTCCCTCTTTTCGGTGGCTACACCTTC
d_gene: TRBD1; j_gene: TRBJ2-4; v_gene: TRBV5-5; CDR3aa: CASSFAPGGRNIQYF; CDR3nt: TGTGCCAGCAGCTTTGCCCCAGGGGGACGAAACATTCAGTACTTC
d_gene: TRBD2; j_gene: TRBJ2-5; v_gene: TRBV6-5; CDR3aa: CASSTRGGGFETQYF; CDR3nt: TGTGCCAGCTCGACCCGGGGGGGCGGATTTGAGACCCAGTACTTC
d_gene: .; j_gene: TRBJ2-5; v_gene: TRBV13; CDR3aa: CASTFSYEQETQYF; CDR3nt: TGTGCCAGCACTTTCTCTTATGAGCAAGAGACCCAGTACTTC
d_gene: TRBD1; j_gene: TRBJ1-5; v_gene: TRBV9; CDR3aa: CASSLQGRQPQHF; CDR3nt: TGTGCCAGCAGCTTACAGGGGCGTCAGCCCCAGCATTTT
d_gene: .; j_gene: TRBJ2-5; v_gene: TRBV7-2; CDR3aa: CASSGRGGETQYF; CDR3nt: TGTGCCAGCAGCGGTAGGGGGGGAGAGACCCAGTACTTC
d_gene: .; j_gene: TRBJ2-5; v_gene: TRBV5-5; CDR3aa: CASSRTSGNQETQYF; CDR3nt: TGTGCCAGCAGTCGAACCTCAGGGAACCAAGAGACCCAGTACTTC
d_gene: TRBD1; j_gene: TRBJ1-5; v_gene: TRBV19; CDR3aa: CASTPGGRNGNQPQHF; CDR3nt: TGTGCCAGTACCCCAGGGGGCAGGAACGGCAATCAGCCCCAGCATTTT
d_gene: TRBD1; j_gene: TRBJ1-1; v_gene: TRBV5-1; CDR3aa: CASSFSGGVGDTEAFF; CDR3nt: TGCGCCAGCAGCTTTTCAGGGGGCGTCGGAGACACTGAAGCTTTCTTT
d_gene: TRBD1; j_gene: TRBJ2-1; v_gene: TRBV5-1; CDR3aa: CASSTTGGDEQFF; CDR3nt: TGCGCCAGCAGCACTACAGGGGGTGATGAGCAGTTCTTC
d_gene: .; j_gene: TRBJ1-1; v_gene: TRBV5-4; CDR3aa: CASSLGGPNTEAFF; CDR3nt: TGTGCCAGCAGCTTGGGGGGGCCGAACACTGAAGCTTTCTTT
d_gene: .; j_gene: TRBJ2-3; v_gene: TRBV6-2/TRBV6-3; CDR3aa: CASSYGWLEVGTQYF; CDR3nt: TGTGCCAGCAGTTACGGTTGGCTAGAAGTCGGTACGCAGTATTTT
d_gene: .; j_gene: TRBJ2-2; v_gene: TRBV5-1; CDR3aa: CASSLDPINTGELFF; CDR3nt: TGCGCCAGCAGCTTGGACCCCATTAACACCGGGGAGCTGTTTTTT
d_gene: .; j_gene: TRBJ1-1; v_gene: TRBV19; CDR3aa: CASSPPGRLMNTEAFF; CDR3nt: TGTGCCAGTAGTCCCCCTGGACGGTTAATGAACACTGAAGCTTTCTTT
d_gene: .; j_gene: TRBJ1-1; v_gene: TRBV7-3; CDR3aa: CASSPQGRVGTEAFF; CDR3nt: TGTGCCAGCAGCCCCCAAGGCAGGGTGGGGACTGAAGCTTTCTTT